This T cell receptor beta chain stems from a study of CD8 T cells in ankylosing spondylitis. As regards this clonotype: Its specificity is not known.

Using its own MiXCR run on the 5' RACE reads, TCRdb lists one record per CDR3 protein. The sample includes approximately 220,000 distinct CDR3 sequences, approximately 24% seen only once; the top ten take less than 8.5%. Regarding the study as a whole: There was reportedly significant enrichment of clones that were disease-linked in matched ankylosing spondylitis synovial fluid. The disease-linked clones had a CD8+ phenotype and low blood frequencies. What seemed typical of ankylosing spondylitis blood was a TCR beta motif built from fewer than ten highly homologous variants. Previously reported in reactive arthritis synovial fluid and blood were some of the motif variants.

Sample: blood, either unsorted or a sorted T cell fraction (not recorded which). The receptor's source is a male donor with ankylosing spondylitis or in good health (not recorded which).

The CDR3 is CASSQMREKLFF. The CDR3 nucleotides read TGTGCCAGCAGTCAGATGAGAGAAAAACTGTTTTTT. This rearrangement joins TRBV12-3 or TRBV12-4 to TRBJ1-4, with unresolved D. The V end was cut by 5 bases, the J end by 8 bases, with 9 bases between. The CDR3 covers 12 residues.